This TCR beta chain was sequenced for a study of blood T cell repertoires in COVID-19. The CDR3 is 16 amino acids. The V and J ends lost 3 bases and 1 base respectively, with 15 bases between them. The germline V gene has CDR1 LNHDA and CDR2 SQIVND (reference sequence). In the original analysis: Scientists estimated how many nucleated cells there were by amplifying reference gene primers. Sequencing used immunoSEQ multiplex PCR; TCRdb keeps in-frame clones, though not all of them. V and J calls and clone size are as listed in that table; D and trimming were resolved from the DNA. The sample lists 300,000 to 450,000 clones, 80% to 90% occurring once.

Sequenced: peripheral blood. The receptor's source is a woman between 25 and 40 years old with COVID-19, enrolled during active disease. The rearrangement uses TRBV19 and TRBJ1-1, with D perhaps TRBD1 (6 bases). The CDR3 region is CASSIFQGKGNTEAFF. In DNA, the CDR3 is TGTGCCAGTAGTATTTTTCAGGGGAAGGGGAACACTGAAGCTTTCTTT.